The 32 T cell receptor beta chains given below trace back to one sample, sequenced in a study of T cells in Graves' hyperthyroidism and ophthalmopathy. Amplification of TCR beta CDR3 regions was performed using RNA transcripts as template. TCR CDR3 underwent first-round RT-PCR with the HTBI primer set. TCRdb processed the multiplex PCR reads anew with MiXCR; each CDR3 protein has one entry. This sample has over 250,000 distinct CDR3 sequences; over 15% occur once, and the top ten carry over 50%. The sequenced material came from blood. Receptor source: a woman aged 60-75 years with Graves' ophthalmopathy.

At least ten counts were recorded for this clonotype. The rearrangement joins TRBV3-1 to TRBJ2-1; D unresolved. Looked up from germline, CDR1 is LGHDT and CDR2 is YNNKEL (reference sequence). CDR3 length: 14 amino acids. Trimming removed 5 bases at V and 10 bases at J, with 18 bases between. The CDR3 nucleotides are TGTGCCAGCAGCGATAATAGGGTAACCAGGGAGCAGTTCTTC. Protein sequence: CASSDNRVTREQFF.

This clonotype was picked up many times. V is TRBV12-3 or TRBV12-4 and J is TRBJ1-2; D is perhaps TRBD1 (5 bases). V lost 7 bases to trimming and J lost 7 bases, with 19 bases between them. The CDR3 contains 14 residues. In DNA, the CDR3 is TGTGCCAGCAAAAACCCCAGGGCATCGGTTGGCTACACCTTC. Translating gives CASKNPRASVGYTF.

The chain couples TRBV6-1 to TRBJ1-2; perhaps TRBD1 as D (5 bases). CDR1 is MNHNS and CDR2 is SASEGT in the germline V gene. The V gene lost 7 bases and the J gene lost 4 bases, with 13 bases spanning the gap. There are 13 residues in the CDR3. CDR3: CASTWGQGYGYTF. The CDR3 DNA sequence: TGTGCCAGCACCTGGGGTCAGGGCTATGGCTACACCTTC.

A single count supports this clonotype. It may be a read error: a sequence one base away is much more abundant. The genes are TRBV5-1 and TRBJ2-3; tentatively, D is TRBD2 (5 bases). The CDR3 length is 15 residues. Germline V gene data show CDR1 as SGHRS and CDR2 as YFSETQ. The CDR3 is CASSLGTEGADTQYF. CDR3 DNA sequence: TGCGCCAGCAGTTTGGGCACAGAGGGCGCAGATACGCAGTATTTT.

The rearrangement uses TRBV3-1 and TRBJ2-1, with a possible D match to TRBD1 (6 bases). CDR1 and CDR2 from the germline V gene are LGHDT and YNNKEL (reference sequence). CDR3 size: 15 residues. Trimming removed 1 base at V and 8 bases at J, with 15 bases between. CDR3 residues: CASSQVARGFDEQFF. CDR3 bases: TGTGCCAGCAGCCAAGTGGCTAGGGGGTTTGATGAGCAGTTCTTC.

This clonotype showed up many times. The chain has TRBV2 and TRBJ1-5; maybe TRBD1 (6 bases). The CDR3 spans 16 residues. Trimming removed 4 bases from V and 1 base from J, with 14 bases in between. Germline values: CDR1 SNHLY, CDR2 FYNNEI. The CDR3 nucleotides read TGTGCCAGCAGTGGCGGTAGGGGGGGGAGCAATCAGCCCCAGCATTTT. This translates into CASSGGRGGSNQPQHF.

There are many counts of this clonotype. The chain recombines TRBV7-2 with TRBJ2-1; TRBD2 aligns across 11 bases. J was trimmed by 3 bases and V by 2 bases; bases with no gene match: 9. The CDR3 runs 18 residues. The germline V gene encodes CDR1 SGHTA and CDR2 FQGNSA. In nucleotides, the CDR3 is TGTGCCAGCAGCTTATATCCCCCCACTAGCGGGGGCTACAATGAGCAGTTCTTC. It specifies CASSLYPPTSGGYNEQFF.

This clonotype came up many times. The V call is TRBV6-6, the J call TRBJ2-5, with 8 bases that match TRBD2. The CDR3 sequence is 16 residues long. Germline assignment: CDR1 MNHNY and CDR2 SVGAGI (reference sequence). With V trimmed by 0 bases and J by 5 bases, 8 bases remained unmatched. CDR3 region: CASSYSVGGGGETQYF. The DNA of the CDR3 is TGTGCCAGCAGTTACTCTGTTGGGGGCGGGGGGGAGACCCAGTACTTC.

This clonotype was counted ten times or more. The CDR3 spells CASSFTGRDTEAFF. CDR3 nucleotide sequence: TGTGCCAGCAGTTTCACAGGGAGGGACACTGAAGCTTTCTTT. The chain joins TRBV12-3 or TRBV12-4 to TRBJ1-1; perhaps TRBD1 as D (6 bases). The CDR3 extends over 14 amino acids. Trimming left V 3 bases short and J 3 bases short, with 11 bases between.

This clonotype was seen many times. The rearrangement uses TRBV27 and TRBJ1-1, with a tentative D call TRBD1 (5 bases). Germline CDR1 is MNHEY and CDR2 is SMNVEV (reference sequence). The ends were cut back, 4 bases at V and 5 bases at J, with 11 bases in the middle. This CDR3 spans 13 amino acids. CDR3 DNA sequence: TGTGCCAGCAGTTCAACCCAGGGTACTGAAGCTTTCTTT. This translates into CASSSTQGTEAFF.

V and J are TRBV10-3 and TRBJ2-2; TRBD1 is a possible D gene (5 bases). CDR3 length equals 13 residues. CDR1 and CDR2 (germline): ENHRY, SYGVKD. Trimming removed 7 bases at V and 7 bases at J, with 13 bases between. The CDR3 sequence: CAIKEQEFGELFF. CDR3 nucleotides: TGTGCCATCAAAGAACAGGAGTTCGGGGAGCTGTTTTTT.

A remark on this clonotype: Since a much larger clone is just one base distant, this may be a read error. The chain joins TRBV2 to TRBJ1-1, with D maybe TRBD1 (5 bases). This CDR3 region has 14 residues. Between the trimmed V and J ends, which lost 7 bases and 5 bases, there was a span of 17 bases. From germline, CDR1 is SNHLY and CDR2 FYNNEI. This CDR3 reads CASIPPDGQTEAFF. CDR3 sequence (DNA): TGTGCCAGCATCCCCCCGGACGGACAAACTGAAGCTTTCTTT.

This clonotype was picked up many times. DNA of the CDR3: TGTGCCAGCAGCTTCCGGACAGGGACCACGAACACTGAAGCTTTCTTT. Its translation is CASSFRTGTTNTEAFF. This chain connects TRBV5-8 to TRBJ1-1; 8 nucleotides agree with TRBD1. V dropped 2 bases and J dropped 1; count of bases not matched to a gene: 7. This CDR3 is 16 amino acids long. Germline loops: CDR1 SGHTS, CDR2 YDEGEE.

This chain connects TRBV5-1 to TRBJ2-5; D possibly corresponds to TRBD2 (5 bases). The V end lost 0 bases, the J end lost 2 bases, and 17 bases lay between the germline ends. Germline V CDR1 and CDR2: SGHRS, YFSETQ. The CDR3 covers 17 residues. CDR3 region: CASSLARGRELQETQYF. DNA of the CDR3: TGCGCCAGCAGCTTGGCCCGGGGAAGGGAACTTCAAGAGACCCAGTACTTC.

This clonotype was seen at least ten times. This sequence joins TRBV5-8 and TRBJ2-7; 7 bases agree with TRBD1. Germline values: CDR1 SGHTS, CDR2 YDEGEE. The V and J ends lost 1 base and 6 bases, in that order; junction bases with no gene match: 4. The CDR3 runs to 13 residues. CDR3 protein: CASSLKGGGEQYF. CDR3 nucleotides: TGTGCCAGCAGCTTGAAAGGGGGCGGCGAGCAGTACTTC.

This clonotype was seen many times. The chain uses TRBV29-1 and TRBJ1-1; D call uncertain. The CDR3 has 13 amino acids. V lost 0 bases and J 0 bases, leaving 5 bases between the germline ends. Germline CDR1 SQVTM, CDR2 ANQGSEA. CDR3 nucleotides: TGCAGCGTTGAAGAGGATCTGAACACTGAAGCTTTCTTT. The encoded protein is CSVEEDLNTEAFF.

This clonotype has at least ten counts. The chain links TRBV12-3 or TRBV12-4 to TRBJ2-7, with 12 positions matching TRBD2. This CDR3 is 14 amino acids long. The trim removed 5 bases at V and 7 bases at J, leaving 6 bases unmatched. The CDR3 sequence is CASSQGLAGVEQYF. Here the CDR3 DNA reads TGTGCCAGCAGTCAGGGACTAGCGGGTGTAGAGCAGTACTTC.

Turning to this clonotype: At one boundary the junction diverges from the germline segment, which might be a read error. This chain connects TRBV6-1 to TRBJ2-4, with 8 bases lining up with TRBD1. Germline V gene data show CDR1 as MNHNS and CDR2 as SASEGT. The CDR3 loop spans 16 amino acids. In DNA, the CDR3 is TGCGCCAGCAGTCCCAACTCGGACAGGGTGACGGCCATTCAGTACTTC. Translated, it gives CASSPNSDRVTAIQYF.

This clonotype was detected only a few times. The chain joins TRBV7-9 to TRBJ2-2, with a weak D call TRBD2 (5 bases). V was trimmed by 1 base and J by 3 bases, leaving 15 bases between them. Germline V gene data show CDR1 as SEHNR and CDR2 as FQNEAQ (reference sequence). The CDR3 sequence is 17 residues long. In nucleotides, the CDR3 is TGTGCCAGCAGCTTAGTAGGACTCACCACCTACACCGGGGAGCTGTTTTTT. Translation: CASSLVGLTTYTGELFF.

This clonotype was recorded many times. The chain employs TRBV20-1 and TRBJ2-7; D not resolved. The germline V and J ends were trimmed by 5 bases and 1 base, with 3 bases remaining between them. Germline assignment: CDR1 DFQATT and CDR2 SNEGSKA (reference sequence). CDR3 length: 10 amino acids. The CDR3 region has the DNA TGCAGTGCTTTTTCCTACGAGCAGTACTTC. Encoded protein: CSAFSYEQYF.

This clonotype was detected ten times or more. The CDR3 is CASSLRQGAKAFF. CDR3 nucleotides: TGTGCCAGCAGCTTGCGACAGGGGGCAAAAGCTTTCTTT. The chain employs TRBV7-2 and TRBJ1-1, with 10 bases that match TRBD1. Germline trimming cut 3 bases from V and 9 bases from J; bases unmatched to any gene: 4. Germline-derived CDR1 and CDR2 are SGHTA and FQGNSA. The CDR3 consists of 13 residues.

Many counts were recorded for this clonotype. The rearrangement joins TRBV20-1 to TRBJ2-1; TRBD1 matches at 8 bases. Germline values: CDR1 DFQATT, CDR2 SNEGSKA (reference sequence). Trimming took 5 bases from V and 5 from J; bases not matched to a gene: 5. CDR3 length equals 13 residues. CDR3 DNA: TGCAGTGCTCCCTGGACAGGGAACAATGAGCAGTTCTTC. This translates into CSAPWTGNNEQFF.

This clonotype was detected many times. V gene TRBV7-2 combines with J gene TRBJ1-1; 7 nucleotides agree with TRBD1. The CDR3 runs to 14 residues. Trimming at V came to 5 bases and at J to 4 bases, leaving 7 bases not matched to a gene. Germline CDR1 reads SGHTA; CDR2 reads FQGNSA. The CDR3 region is CASSRGGVGTEAFF. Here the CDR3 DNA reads TGTGCCAGCAGCCGAGGGGGCGTGGGCACTGAAGCTTTCTTT.

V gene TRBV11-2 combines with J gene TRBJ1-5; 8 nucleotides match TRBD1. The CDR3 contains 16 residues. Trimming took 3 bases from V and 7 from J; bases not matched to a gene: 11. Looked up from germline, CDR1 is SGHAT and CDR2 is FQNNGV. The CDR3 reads CASSLETGVFGQPQHF. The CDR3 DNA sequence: TGTGCCAGCAGCTTGGAGACAGGGGTTTTCGGCCAGCCCCAGCATTTT.

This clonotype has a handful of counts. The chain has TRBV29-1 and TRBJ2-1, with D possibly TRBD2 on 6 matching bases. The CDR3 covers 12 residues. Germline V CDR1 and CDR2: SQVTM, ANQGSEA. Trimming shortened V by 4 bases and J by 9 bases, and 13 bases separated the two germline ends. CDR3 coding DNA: TGCAGCGTTGTCCGCTGGGGAGGTGAGCAGTTCTTC. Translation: CSVVRWGGEQFF.

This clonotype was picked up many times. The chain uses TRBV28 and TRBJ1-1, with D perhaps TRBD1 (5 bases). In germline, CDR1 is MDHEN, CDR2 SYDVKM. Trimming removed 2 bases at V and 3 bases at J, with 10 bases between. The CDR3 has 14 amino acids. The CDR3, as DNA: TGTGCCAGCAGTTTAAGACAGATAGACACTGAAGCTTTCTTT. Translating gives CASSLRQIDTEAFF.

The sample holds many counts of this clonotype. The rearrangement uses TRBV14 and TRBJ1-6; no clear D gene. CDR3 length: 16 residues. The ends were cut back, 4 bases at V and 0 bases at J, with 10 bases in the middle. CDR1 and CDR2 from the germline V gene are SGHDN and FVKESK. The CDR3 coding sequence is TGTGCCAGCAGCCTGTTGTACAGCTCCTATAATTCACCCCTCCACTTT. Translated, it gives CASSLLYSSYNSPLHF.

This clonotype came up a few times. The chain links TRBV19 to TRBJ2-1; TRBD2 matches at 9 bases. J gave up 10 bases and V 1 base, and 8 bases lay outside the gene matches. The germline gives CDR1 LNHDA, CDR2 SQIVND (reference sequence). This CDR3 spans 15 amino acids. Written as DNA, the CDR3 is TGTGCCAGTAGTATAGGGCGGGAGGGAACCGGGGAGCAGTTCTTC. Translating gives CASSIGREGTGEQFF.

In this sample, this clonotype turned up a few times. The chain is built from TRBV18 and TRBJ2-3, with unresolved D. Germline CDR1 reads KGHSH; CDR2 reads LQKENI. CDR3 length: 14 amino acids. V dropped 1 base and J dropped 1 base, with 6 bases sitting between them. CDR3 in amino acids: CASSPLSGTDTQYF. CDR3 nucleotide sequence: TGTGCCAGCTCACCACTTTCCGGCACAGATACGCAGTATTTT.

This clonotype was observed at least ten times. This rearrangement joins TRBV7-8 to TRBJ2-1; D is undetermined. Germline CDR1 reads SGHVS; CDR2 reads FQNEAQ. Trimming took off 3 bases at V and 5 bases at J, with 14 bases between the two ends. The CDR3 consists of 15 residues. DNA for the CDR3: TGTGCCAGCAGCTTTAGACCAAAGGGAAACAATGAGCAGTTCTTC. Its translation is CASSFRPKGNNEQFF.

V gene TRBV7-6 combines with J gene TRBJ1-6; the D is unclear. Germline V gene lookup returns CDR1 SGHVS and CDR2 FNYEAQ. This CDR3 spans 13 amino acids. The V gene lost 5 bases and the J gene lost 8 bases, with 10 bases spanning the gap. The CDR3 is CASSPRPDSPLHF. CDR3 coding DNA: TGTGCCAGCAGCCCTAGGCCAGATTCACCCCTCCACTTT.

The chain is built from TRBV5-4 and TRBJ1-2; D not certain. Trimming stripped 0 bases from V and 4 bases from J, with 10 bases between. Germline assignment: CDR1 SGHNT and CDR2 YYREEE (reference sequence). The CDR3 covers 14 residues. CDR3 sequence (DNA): TGTGCCAGCAGCTTGGGAACAGCGACCTATGGCTACACCTTC. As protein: CASSLGTATYGYTF.